These T cell receptor beta chains were read from a single sample in a study of blood T cell repertoires in COVID-19. Only in-frame clones appear in the TCRdb table, and some are missing; sequencing was by immunoSEQ multiplex PCR. The data hold some 110,000 clones, with roughly 84% observed a single time. The specimen sequenced was peripheral blood. Every receptor here comes from a man aged 60 to 69 with acute or convalescent COVID-19. Both conserved end residues are part of each CDR3. D genes are given only for firm matches. Not every row has a clone size; where given, it reads once, few, many or a size class.

>-|TRBJ1-3|TRBV7-9|-
TGTGCCAGCAGCCGATACAGGGCAGAAAACTCTGGAAACACCATATATTTT
CASSRYRAENSGNTIYF
>-|TRBJ2-3|TRBV5-1|many
TGCGCCAGCAGCTTGCCGGGGACAGATACGCAGTATTTT
CASSLPGTDTQYF
>TRBD1|TRBJ2-3|TRBV7-6|-
TGTGCCAGCAGCACCCCCAGGACAGGGGTTGTAGATACGCAGTATTTT
CASSTPRTGVVDTQYF
>-|TRBJ2-1|TRBV21-1|-
TGTGCCAGCGGCACGGACAGGGAAGCCCCCCATCTCTTC
CASGTDREAPHLF
>-|TRBJ2-5|TRBV10-3|once
TGTGCCATCAGTGGCAGGCGCGAGGAGACCCAGTACTTC
CAISGRREETQYF
>TRBD1|TRBJ1-1|TRBV18|-
TGTGCCAGCTCACCAAATCCGGGACAGGGGACTGAAGCTTTCTTT
CASSPNPGQGTEAFF
>TRBD1|TRBJ1-2|TRBV7-2|few
TGTGCCAGCACTCCCGGACTCAACAGGGGGCTCTATGGCTACACCTTC
CASTPGLNRGLYGYTF
>-|TRBJ2-3|TRBV6-2/TRBV6-3|-
TGTGCCAGCAGTTACTCGAATCTAGCCCGCACAGATACGCAGTATTTT
CASSYSNLARTDTQYF
>-|TRBJ1-3|TRBV29-1|-
TGCAGCGTTGACAGGGGCGACACCATATATTTT
CSVDRGDTIYF
>TRBD1|TRBJ1-2|TRBV29-1|-
TGCAGCGTTACCGCGGACAGGTTAGCTAACTATGGCTACACCTTC
CSVTADRLANYGYTF
>-|TRBJ1-3|TRBV7-9|-
TGTGCCAGCAGCTTACAGGGGTCTGGAAACACCATATATTTT
CASSLQGSGNTIYF
>TRBD2|TRBJ2-1|TRBV3-1/TRBV3-2|-
TGTGCCAGCAGCCCCTCTCAGGGAGAGTCGGGACTAGCGGGGGCACATGAGCAGTTCTTC
CASSPSQGESGLAGAHEQFF
>TRBD1|TRBJ2-3|TRBV12-5|-
TGTGCTAGTGGTTTGCAGGGGGCAGATACGCAGTATTTT
CASGLQGADTQYF
>-|TRBJ1-1|TRBV28|-
TGTGCCAGCAGTTTCTCAAAGTTGGGAGGGGTTACTGAAGCTTTCTTT
CASSFSKLGGVTEAFF
>TRBD2|TRBJ2-2|TRBV12-5|-
TGTGCTAGTGGTTTGAATAGTCTAGCGGGTACCGGGGAGCTGTTTTTT
CASGLNSLAGTGELFF
>TRBD1|TRBJ2-5|TRBV24-1|-
TGTGCCACCAGTGACCCCCGGGACAGTACTGAGACCCAGTACTTC
CATSDPRDSTETQYF
>-|TRBJ1-3|TRBV11-3|-
TGTGCCAGCAGCTTAGACGGGATGTCCGGAAACACCATATATTTT
CASSLDGMSGNTIYF
>-|TRBJ1-1|TRBV6-5|-
TGTGCCAGCAGCCGGGGGATAGCGACTGAAGCTTTCTTT
CASSRGIATEAFF
>TRBD1|TRBJ1-2|TRBV24-1|few
TGTGCCACCAGTGACTCGAGACAGGGATCCCAAAACTATGGCTACACCTTC
CATSDSRQGSQNYGYTF
>TRBD2|TRBJ2-3|TRBV10-2|once
TGCGCCAGCAGTGAGCCCCTAGCGGGAGATGTTACGCAGTATTTT
CASSEPLAGDVTQYF
>TRBD2|TRBJ2-1|TRBV25-1|-
TGTGCCAGCAATCCCTCTAGCGGGAGGGCCTCCTACAATGAGCAGTTCTTC
CASNPSSGRASYNEQFF
>-|TRBJ2-3|TRBV9|-
TGTGCCAGCAGCGTAGGTCGGGGAGCAGATACGCAGTATTTT
CASSVGRGADTQYF
>TRBD1|TRBJ1-4|TRBV9|-
TGTGCCAGCAACGCAGGGGGCCAAGAAAAACTGTTTTTT
CASNAGGQEKLFF
>TRBD1|TRBJ1-5|TRBV28|-
TGTGCCACGAGGGGACAGGAGGGGAGCAATCAGCCCCAGCATTTT
CATRGQEGSNQPQHF
>TRBD1|TRBJ1-1|TRBV12-3/TRBV12-4|-
TGTGCCAGCAGAGAGACAGGGGGAACTGAAGCTTTCTTT
CASRETGGTEAFF